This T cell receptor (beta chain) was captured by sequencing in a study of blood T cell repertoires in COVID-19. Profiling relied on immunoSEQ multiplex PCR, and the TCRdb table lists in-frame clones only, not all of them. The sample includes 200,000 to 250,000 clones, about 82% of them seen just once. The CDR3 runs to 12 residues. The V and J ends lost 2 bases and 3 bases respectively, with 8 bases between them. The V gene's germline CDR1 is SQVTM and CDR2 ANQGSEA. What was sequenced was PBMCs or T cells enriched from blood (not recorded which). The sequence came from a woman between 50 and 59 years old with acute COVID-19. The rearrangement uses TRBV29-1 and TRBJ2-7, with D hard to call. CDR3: CSVERSGYEQYF. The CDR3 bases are TGCAGCGTTGAAAGGAGTGGCTACGAGCAGTACTTC.